Presented here are 9 T cell receptor beta chains from one specimen sequenced in a study of cytomegalovirus exposure and HLA in healthy donors. Only in-frame clones appear in the TCRdb table, and some are missing; sequencing was by immunoSEQ multiplex PCR. The sample records around 350,000 clones, 86% being singletons. The specimen was PBMCs. The receptors come from a woman between 18 and 29 years old in good health and CMV-seronegative.

V and J are TRBV5-4 and TRBJ2-1; 10 bases agree with TRBD2. The CDR3 is 15 residues long. Germline V lookup: CDR1 SGHNT, CDR2 YYREEE (reference sequence). After removal of 2 bases from V and 8 bases from J, the junction contained 7 bases not matched to a gene. CDR3 residues: CASSFTGSGGDEQFF. The CDR3 bases are TGTGCCAGCAGCTTTACTGGGAGCGGGGGGGATGAGCAGTTCTTC. The complete variable domain, with remaining parts taken from reference TRBV5-4 and TRBJ2-1, reads ETGVTQSPTHLIKTRGQQVTLRCSSQSGHNTVSWYQQALGQGPQFIFQYYREEENGRGNFPPRFSGLQFPNYSSELNVNALELDDSALYLCASSFTGSGGDEQFFGPGTRLTVL.

V and J are TRBV30 and TRBJ2-7, with D maybe TRBD2 (6 bases). CDR3 length equals 12 residues. The V end lost 3 bases, the J end lost 2 bases, and 8 bases lay between the germline ends. Germline CDR1 reads GTSNPN; CDR2 reads SVGIG (reference sequence). The CDR3 here is CAWRGGAYEQYF. In DNA, the CDR3 is TGTGCCTGGAGGGGGGGAGCCTACGAGCAGTACTTC.

The CDR3 protein is CASSGQGDEQYF. CDR3 sequence (DNA): TGTGCCAGCAGCGGACAGGGTGACGAGCAGTACTTC. This sequence joins TRBV9 and TRBJ2-7; 7 bases are shared with TRBD1. Per the germline V gene, CDR1 is SGDLS and CDR2 is YYNGEE. V shed 3 bases, J shed 5 bases, and the junction held 2 bases outside the gene matches. CDR3 size: 12 residues. The whole variable domain, remainder taken from reference TRBV9 and TRBJ2-7, is DSGVTQTPKHLITATGQRVTLRCSPRSGDLSVYWYQQSLDQGLQFLIQYYNGEERAKGNILERFSAQQFPDLHSELNLSSLELGDSALYFCASSGQGDEQYFGPGTRLTVT.

The rearrangement links TRBV27 to TRBJ2-3; 11 bases map to TRBD2. The junction had 5 bases not matched to a gene; V was cut back by 5 bases and J by 1 base. Germline lookup yields CDR1 MNHEY and CDR2 SMNVEV (reference sequence). The CDR3 loop spans 16 amino acids. The DNA of the CDR3 is TGTGCCAGCAGTCCAGGACTAGCGGGCCGCACAGATACGCAGTATTTT. Protein product: CASSPGLAGRTDTQYF.

This clone was recorded a few times. The rearrangement links TRBV30 to TRBJ1-1, with D hard to call. CDR3 length: 13 residues. Germline values: CDR1 GTSNPN, CDR2 SVGIG (reference sequence). With 3 bases removed from V and 7 bases from J, the gap between germline ends came to 15 bases. CDR3 sequence reads: CAWSPGLQDEAFF. CDR3 in DNA: TGTGCCTGGAGCCCAGGATTGCAGGATGAAGCTTTCTTT.

The chain joins TRBV5-6 to TRBJ2-1; weak D call: TRBD1 (6 bases). CDR3 size: 16 residues. Trimming removed 3 bases from V and 4 bases from J, with 17 bases in between. Germline V gene lookup returns CDR1 SGHDT and CDR2 YYEEEE. CDR3 amino acids: CASSSPQGLGYNEQFF. The CDR3, as DNA: TGTGCCAGCAGCTCCCCTCAGGGGCTGGGTTACAATGAGCAGTTCTTC.

V usage is TRBV25-1 and J usage is TRBJ2-7; D gene uncertain. The CDR3 is made up of 13 amino acids. Germline CDR1 MGHDK, CDR2 SYGVNS. Deletions cut 4 bases from V and 4 bases from J, with 11 bases between. CDR3 coding DNA: TGTGCCAGCAGTGTTCCCCTGACTTACGAGCAGTACTTC. Its protein is CASSVPLTYEQYF.

The chain's CDR3 is CASSSAWGGREKLFF. In DNA, the CDR3 is TGTGCCAGCAGCTCGGCCTGGGGGGGCCGGGAAAAACTGTTTTTT. This rearrangement joins TRBV5-5 to TRBJ1-4, with TRBD1 as a possible D gene (6 bases). CDR1 SGHKS and CDR2 YYEKEE come from the germline V gene (reference sequence). The length of the CDR3 is 15 residues. Trimming took off 3 bases at V and 8 bases at J, with 17 bases between the two ends.

The V call is TRBV19, the J call TRBJ2-1, with 11 bases lining up with TRBD2. CDR3 size: 16 residues. Germline CDR1 LNHDA, CDR2 SQIVND (reference sequence). The trim removed 0 bases at V and 7 bases at J, leaving 5 bases unmatched. Here the CDR3 DNA reads TGTGCCAGTAGTATAGATCTAGCGGGGGGCACGAATGAGCAGTTCTTC. Its translation: CASSIDLAGGTNEQFF.